The source of this T cell receptor (beta chain) is a study of cytomegalovirus exposure and HLA in healthy donors. Findings and caveats of the study: Relative to equally common others, HLA-associated TCR beta chains showed greater clonal expansion in a later analysis. Sequences of the TCR beta chain were said to predict the HLA-A and HLA-B alleles of most subjects accurately. In a later analysis, TCR beta V- and J-gene trimming showed a link to a missense DCLRE1C variant.

Trimming left V 5 bases short and J 3 bases short, with 17 bases between. CDR1 SGHVS and CDR2 FQNEAQ come from the germline V gene. This CDR3 is 15 amino acids long. Notes on this clone: Its antigen is unidentified.

With 60 Vbeta and 13 Jbeta primers, the PCR was carried out. Produced via immunoSEQ multiplex PCR; TCRdb's table is partial and in-frame only. The repertoire holds over 150,000 clones, with over 65% as singletons. Source material: PBMCs. This sequence joins TRBV7-8 and TRBJ2-7; D possibly corresponds to TRBD1 (5 bases). The receptor was derived from a woman aged 55-75 years in good health and CMV-seropositive. The CDR3 coding sequence is TGTGCCAGCAGCCCCCAGGGTGCAGCCAACTACGAGCAGTACTTC. Translation: CASSPQGAANYEQYF.